Listed below are T cell receptor beta chains from one sample, sequenced in a study of human T cells and chemical hapten exposure. TCRdb analysed the RACE reads with MiXCR anew, one entry per CDR3 protein. The sample shows 300,000 to 450,000 distinct CDR3 sequences, 4.8% of them seen only once. Sequencing was performed on whole blood, taken in connection with sensitization to the hapten diphenylcyclopropenone (DPC). The receptors originated from a woman between 50 and 59 years old with alopecia areata. Some clones in this sample may be carry-over from other donors' samples. CDR3s include the opening cysteine and the closing phenylalanine or tryptophan. D genes are given only for firm matches. Clone size is not always given. Where it is, it says once, few, many or a class for expanded clones.

>many|TRBD1|TRBV15|TRBJ2-5
CATSPRTGFQETQYF
TGTGCCACCAGCCCACGGACAGGCTTCCAAGAGACCCAGTACTTC
>many|NA|TRBV12-3/TRBV12-4|TRBJ2-1
CASSLGRVRGEQFF
TGTGCCAGCAGTTTAGGGAGAGTTCGGGGTGAGCAGTTCTTC
>many|TRBD1|TRBV3-1|TRBJ1-2
CASSQLGLDVGQGVNYGYTF
TGTGCCAGCAGCCAACTGGGACTCGACGTAGGACAGGGTGTTAACTATGGCTACACCTTC
>NA|NA|TRBV28|TRBJ2-7
CASLGVGSYEQYF
TGTGCCAGCCTTGGAGTGGGGTCCTACGAGCAGTACTTC
>many|NA|TRBV28|TRBJ2-3
CASSPLGGDTQYF
TGTGCCAGCAGCCCATTGGGGGGCGATACGCAGTATTTT
>many|NA|TRBV7-2|TRBJ1-6
CASSLAGRTVNSPLHF
TGTGCCAGCAGCTTAGCGGGGAGAACAGTTAATTCACCCCTCCACTTT
>many|TRBD1|TRBV6-5|TRBJ1-1
CASKGTGGTEAFF
TGTGCCAGCAAAGGGACAGGGGGCACTGAAGCTTTCTTT
>NA|NA|TRBV29-1|TRBJ1-4
CSVEDYGEKLFF
TGCAGCGTTGAAGATTACGGTGAAAAACTGTTTTTT
>few|TRBD2|TRBV5-4|TRBJ2-3
CASSTGLAIDTQYF
TGTGCCAGCAGCACAGGACTAGCGATAGATACGCAGTATTTT
>NA|TRBD1|TRBV28|TRBJ1-5
CASSGGQAGDQPQHF
TGTGCCAGCAGTGGGGGACAGGCGGGAGATCAGCCCCAGCATTTT
>few|NA|TRBV6-2/TRBV6-3|TRBJ1-1
CASSLGRETSEAFF
TGTGCCAGCAGTTTGGGCAGGGAGACATCTGAAGCTTTCTTT
>few|NA|TRBV12-3/TRBV12-4|TRBJ1-6
CASSSGGLVNSPLHF
TGTGCCAGCAGTTCGGGGGGACTGGTGAATTCACCCCTCCACTTT
>many|NA|TRBV2|TRBJ1-2
CASSERQVSYGYTF
TGTGCCAGCAGTGAACGGCAGGTGTCCTATGGCTACACCTTC
>many|NA|TRBV5-1|TRBJ1-5
CASSLGVGGNQPQHF
TGCGCCAGCAGCTTGGGGGTTGGGGGAAATCAGCCCCAGCATTTT
>few|TRBD1|TRBV24-1|TRBJ1-2
CATSDSGTGAGYTF
TGTGCCACCAGTGACTCAGGGACAGGGGCTGGCTACACCTTC
>many|NA|TRBV7-2|TRBJ1-1
CASSLALRNTEAFF
TGTGCCAGCAGCTTAGCGCTTCGGAACACTGAAGCTTTCTTT
>many|TRBD1|TRBV6-2/TRBV6-3|TRBJ1-5
CASGQSGGAIQPQHF
TGTGCCAGCGGTCAGTCAGGGGGCGCAATTCAGCCCCAGCATTTT
>many|TRBD2|TRBV5-6|TRBJ2-2
CASSPGLLITGELFF
TGTGCCAGCAGCCCGGGACTACTAATCACCGGGGAGCTGTTTTTT
>few|TRBD1|TRBV28|TRBJ1-2
CASRTGAGYTF
TGTGCCAGCAGAACAGGGGCCGGCTACACCTTC
>many|NA|TRBV27|TRBJ2-3
CASSFSQGVAPDTQYF
TGTGCCAGCAGTTTTTCCCAGGGTGTGGCCCCAGATACGCAGTATTTT
>many|NA|TRBV6-1|TRBJ2-5
CASRVQEGARETQYF
TGTGCCAGCAGGGTTCAGGAGGGGGCAAGAGAGACCCAGTACTTC
>many|NA|TRBV7-2|TRBJ2-3
CASSASPGTDTQYF
TGTGCCAGCAGCGCTAGCCCCGGCACAGATACGCAGTATTTT
>NA|NA|TRBV6-1|TRBJ1-1
CASSPRGKGGTEAFF
TGTGCCAGCAGTCCAAGGGGCAAGGGAGGGACTGAAGCTTTCTTT
>many|NA|TRBV7-3|TRBJ1-1
CASSSGTSPTEAFF
TGTGCCAGCAGCTCAGGGACATCCCCCACTGAAGCTTTCTTT
>few|TRBD2|TRBV29-1|TRBJ2-1
CSGTSGRNEQFF
TGCAGCGGGACTAGCGGGAGAAATGAGCAGTTCTTC